A single sample gave rise to the 5 T cell receptor beta chains below, sequenced in a study of tumor and adjacent non-tumor tissue in lung cancer. A modified ARM-PCR protocol with three rounds of nested PCR amplified TCRbeta. TCRdb re-derived calls from the multiplex PCR reads in MiXCR, one entry per CDR3 protein. The repertoire holds more than 75,000 distinct CDR3 sequences, with roughly 80% as singletons. No cell sorting was done before RNA was extracted from the tissue. The sequenced material came from lung tumor tissue. The receptors shown here come from a woman between 45 and 60 years old with non-small cell lung cancer.

This clonotype was recorded many times. The chain carries TRBV5-1 and TRBJ1-1; 8 bases match TRBD1. There are 12 residues in the CDR3. V gave up 4 bases and J gave up 7 bases; unmatched junction bases: 3. The germline CDR1 and CDR2 sequences are SGHRS and YFSETQ. CDR3 region: CASSRDRSEAFF. CDR3 in DNA: TGCGCCAGCAGCCGGGACAGGAGTGAAGCTTTCTTT.

J is TRBJ1-5 and V is TRBV20-1; 7 bases align to TRBD1. The length of the CDR3 is 13 residues. V lost 6 bases to trimming and J lost 9 bases; unmatched junction nucleotides: 11. Germline values: CDR1 DFQATT, CDR2 SNEGSKA (reference sequence). The CDR3 loop reads CSATTGNVLPQHF. In nucleotides, the CDR3 is TGCAGTGCAACGACAGGGAACGTTTTGCCCCAGCATTTT.

This clonotype was observed once. The rearrangement links TRBV10-3 to TRBJ2-1; the match to TRBD2 covers 15 bases. CDR3 length: 20 amino acids. From germline, CDR1 is ENHRY and CDR2 SYGVKD. After removal of 4 bases from V and 9 bases from J, the junction contained 19 bases not matched to a gene. Here the CDR3 DNA reads TGTGCCATCAGTGGACCCCCGGGACTAGCGGGAGGAGGGTCCTGCAGTGAGCAGTTCTTC. It is translated as CAISGPPGLAGGGSCSEQFF.

Comment on this clonotype: One end of the junction fails to match germline, which may point to a read error. V gene TRBV11-2 combines with J gene TRBJ2-1, with D possibly matching TRBD1 (6 bases). In germline, CDR1 is SGHAT, CDR2 FQNNGV. The length of the CDR3 is 12 residues. In nucleotides, the CDR3 is TGTGTCAGCAGCTTGGGACACTACGAGGAGTTCTTC. Translating it yields CVSSLGHYEEFF. The whole variable domain, filled in from reference TRBV11-2 and TRBJ2-1, reads EAGVAQSPRYKIIEKRQSVAFWCNPISGHATLYWYQQILGQGPKLLIQFQNNGVVDDSQLPKDRFSAERLKGVDSTLKIQPAKLEDSAVYLCVSSLGHYEEFFGPGTRLTVL.

In the case of this clonotype: Since no conserved phenylalanine or tryptophan closes the CDR3, a read error is the likely cause. V gene TRBV6-5 combines with J gene TRBJ2-2, with D possibly being TRBD2 (5 bases). The CDR3 runs 13 residues. The germline V gene encodes CDR1 MNHEY and CDR2 SVGAGI. CDR3 coding DNA: TGTACCAGCAGCCCCGCCTTCGACGGGAAGCTGTTTTAT. It translates to CTSSPAFDGKLFY.